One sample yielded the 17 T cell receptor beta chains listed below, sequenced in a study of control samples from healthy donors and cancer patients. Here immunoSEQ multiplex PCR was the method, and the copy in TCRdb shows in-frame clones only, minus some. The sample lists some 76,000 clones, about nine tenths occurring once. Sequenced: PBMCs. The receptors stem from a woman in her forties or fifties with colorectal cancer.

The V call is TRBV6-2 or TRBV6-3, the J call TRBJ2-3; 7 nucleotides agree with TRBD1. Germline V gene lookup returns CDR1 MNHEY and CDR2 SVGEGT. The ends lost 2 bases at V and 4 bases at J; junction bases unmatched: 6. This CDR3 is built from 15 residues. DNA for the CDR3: TGTGCCAGCAGTTACGGGGACAGTAAGGCAGATACGCAGTATTTT. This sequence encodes CASSYGDSKADTQYF.

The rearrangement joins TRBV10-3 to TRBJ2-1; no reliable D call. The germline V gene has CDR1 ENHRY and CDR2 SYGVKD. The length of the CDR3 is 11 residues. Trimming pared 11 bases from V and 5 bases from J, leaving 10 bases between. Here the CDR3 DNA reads TGTGCCTCTGGGCCCCACAATGAGCAGTTCTTC. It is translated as CASGPHNEQFF.

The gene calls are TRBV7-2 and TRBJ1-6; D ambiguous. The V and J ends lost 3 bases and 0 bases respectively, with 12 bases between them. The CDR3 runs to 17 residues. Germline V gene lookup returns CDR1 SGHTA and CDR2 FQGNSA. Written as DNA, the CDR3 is TGTGCCAGCAGCTTGGGCCCCGCGGACTCCTATAATTCACCCCTCCACTTT. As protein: CASSLGPADSYNSPLHF.

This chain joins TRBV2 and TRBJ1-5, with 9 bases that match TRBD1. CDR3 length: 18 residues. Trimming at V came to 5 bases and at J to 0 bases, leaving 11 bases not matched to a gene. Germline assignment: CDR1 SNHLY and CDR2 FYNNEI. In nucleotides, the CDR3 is TGTGCCAGCAGTTCCCCTGGGACAGGGCGGGGTAGCAATCAGCCCCAGCATTTT. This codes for CASSSPGTGRGSNQPQHF. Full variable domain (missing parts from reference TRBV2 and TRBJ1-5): EPEVTQTPSHQVTQMGQEVILRCVPISNHLYFYWYRQILGQKVEFLVSFYNNEISEKSEIFDDQFSVERPDGSNFTLKIRSTKLEDSAMYFCASSSPGTGRGSNQPQHFGDGTRLSIL.

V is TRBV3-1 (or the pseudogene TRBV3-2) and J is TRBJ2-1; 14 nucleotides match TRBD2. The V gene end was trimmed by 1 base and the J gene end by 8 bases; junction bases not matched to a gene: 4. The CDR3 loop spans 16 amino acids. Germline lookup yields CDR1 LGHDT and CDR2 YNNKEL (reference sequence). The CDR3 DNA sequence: TGTGCCAGCAGCCAAGGACTAGCGGGGGGGCACGATGAGCAGTTCTTC. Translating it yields CASSQGLAGGHDEQFF.

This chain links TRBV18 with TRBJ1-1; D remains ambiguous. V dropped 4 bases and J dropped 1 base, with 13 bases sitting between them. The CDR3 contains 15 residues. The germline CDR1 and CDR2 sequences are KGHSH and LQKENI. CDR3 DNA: TGTGCCAGCTCACTCATCTGGGCGGGGAACACTGAAGCTTTCTTT. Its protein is CASSLIWAGNTEAFF.

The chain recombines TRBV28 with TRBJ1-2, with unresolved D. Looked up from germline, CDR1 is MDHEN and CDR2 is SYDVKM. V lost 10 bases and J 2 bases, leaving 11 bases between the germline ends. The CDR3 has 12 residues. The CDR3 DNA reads TGTGCCACCCGACACTCCAACTATGGCTACACCTTC. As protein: CATRHSNYGYTF.

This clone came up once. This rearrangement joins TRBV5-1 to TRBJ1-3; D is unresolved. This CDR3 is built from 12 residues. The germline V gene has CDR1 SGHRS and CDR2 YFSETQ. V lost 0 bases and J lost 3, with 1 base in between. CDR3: CASSLDGNTIYF. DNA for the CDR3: TGCGCCAGCAGCTTGGATGGAAACACCATATATTTT. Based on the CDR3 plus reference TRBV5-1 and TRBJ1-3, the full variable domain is KAGVTQTPRYLIKTRGQQVTLSCSPISGHRSVSWYQQTPGQGLQFLFEYFSETQRNKGNFPGRFSGRQFSNSRSEMNVSTLELGDSALYLCASSLDGNTIYFGEGSWLTVV.

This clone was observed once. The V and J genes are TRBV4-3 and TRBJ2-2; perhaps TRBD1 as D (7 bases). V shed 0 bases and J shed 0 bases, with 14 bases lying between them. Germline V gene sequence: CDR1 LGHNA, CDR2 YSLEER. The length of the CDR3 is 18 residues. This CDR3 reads CASSQEPQGGANTGELFF. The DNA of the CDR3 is TGCGCCAGCAGCCAAGAGCCTCAGGGGGGAGCGAACACCGGGGAGCTGTTTTTT.

CDR3 nucleotide sequence: TGTGCCAGCAGTTCCCGCGGGGAGCAGTTCTTC. Amino acids: CASSSRGEQFF. V and J are TRBV6-2 or TRBV6-3 and TRBJ2-1, with D perhaps matching TRBD2 (5 bases). This CDR3 comprises 11 residues. The germline V and J ends were trimmed by 4 bases and 10 bases, with 8 bases remaining between them. Germline-derived CDR1 and CDR2 are MNHEY and SVGEGT.

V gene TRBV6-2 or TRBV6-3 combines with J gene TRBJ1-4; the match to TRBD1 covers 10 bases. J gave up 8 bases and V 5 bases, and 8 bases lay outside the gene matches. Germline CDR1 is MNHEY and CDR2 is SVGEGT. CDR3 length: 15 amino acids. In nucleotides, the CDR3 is TGTGCCAGCAGTCTTGGGACAGGGGCTGCGGAAAAACTGTTTTTT. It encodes CASSLGTGAAEKLFF.

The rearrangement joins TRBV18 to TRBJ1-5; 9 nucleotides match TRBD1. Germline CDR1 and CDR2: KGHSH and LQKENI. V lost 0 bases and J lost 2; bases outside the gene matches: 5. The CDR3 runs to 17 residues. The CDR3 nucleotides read TGTGCCAGCTCACCACCGGGACAGGGTTTAGGCAATCAGCCCCAGCATTTT. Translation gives CASSPPGQGLGNQPQHF.

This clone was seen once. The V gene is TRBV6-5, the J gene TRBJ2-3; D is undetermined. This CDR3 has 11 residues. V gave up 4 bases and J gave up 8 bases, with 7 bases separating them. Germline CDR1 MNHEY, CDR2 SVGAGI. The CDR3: CASSSAGTQYF. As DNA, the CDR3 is TGTGCCAGCAGTTCCGCCGGTACGCAGTATTTT.

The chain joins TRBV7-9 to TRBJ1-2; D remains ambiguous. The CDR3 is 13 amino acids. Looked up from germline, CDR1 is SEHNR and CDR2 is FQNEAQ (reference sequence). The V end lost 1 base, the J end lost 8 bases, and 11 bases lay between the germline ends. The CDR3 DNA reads TGTGCCAGCAGCTTAGGGGGAGGTTACGGCTACACCTTC. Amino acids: CASSLGGGYGYTF.

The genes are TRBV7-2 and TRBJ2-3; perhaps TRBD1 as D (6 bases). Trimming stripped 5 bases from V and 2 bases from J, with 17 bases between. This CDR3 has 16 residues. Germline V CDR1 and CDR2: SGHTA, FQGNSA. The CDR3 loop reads CASSPPSRGTTDTQYF. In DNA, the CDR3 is TGTGCCAGCAGCCCCCCCTCTAGGGGGACCACAGATACGCAGTATTTT.

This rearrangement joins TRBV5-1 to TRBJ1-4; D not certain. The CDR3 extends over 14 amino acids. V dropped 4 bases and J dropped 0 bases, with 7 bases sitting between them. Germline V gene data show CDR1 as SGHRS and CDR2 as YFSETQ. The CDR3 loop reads CASSPGTTNEKLFF. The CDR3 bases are TGCGCCAGCAGCCCAGGTACAACTAATGAAAAACTGTTTTTT.

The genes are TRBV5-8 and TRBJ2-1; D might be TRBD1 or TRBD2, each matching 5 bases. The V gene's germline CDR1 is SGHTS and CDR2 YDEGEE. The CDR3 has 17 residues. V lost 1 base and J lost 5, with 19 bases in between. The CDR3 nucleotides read TGTGCCAGCAGCTTGTATATATGGCAGGGAGAGCACAATGAGCAGTTCTTC. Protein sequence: CASSLYIWQGEHNEQFF.